What follows is one T cell receptor (beta chain) and its context. The target antigen is unknown. Being one base from a much bigger clone, this may be a read error. This record comes from a study of tumor-infiltrating lymphocytes in primary liver carcinoma. Study in general: There were tumors of stage T1-T3 N0M0, each 4.2 to 10 cm across.

Notes on the study in general: Researchers found tumor-adjacent and tumor-blood pairs overlapped less than tumor region pairs.

The investigators made TCR beta cDNA from roughly 0.55 ug total RNA, using a constant-region primer. Slightly modified ARM-PCR with three nested multiplex PCR rounds yielded TCR beta libraries. TCRdb reprocessed the multiplex PCR reads with MiXCR, giving one entry per CDR3 protein. The sample lists some 320,000 distinct CDR3 sequences; 65% were seen once. Out of unsorted whole blood came the blood RNA, and germline DNA was extracted as well. Sequencing was done on a sample of peripheral blood. This TCR came from a man aged 40-55 years with primary liver carcinoma and hepatitis B virus infection.

CDR3 loop: CASSPGARKWNTEAFF. The CDR3 bases are TGTGCCAGCAGCCCCGGAGCCCGGAAGTGGAACACTGAAGCTTTCTTT. V and J are TRBV6-5 and TRBJ1-1; the D is unclear. Germline CDR1 reads MNHEY; CDR2 reads SVGAGI. This CDR3 is 16 amino acids long. Trimming left V 6 bases short and J 1 base short, with 18 bases between.